The rows below give T cell receptor beta chains drawn from one sample of a study of T cells in Graves' hyperthyroidism and ophthalmopathy. MiXCR, run by TCRdb on the multiplex PCR reads, gives a single entry per CDR3 protein. The table records roughly 660,000 distinct CDR3 sequences, around 15% of them present only once. Material for sequencing was blood. Receptors were obtained from a man aged 50-60 years with Graves' hyperthyroidism. The CDR3 runs from the conserved cysteine through the conserved F or W. The order of the fields is V gene, D gene, clone size, J gene, CDR3 protein, CDR3 DNA. D genes are given only for firm matches. Clone size appears in some rows only: once, few, many, or a class for an expanded clone.

>TRBV6-1|TRBD1|many|TRBJ1-6
CASSRTGNNSPLHF
TGTGCCAGCAGTCGGACAGGAAATAATTCACCCCTCCACTTT
>TRBV10-3|TRBD1|many|TRBJ2-3
CAISGQTGISTDTQYF
TGTGCCATCAGTGGGCAGACAGGGATTAGCACAGATACGCAGTATTTT
>TRBV12-3/TRBV12-4|NA|NA|TRBJ1-3
CASSLMGVGNTIYF
TGTGCCAGCAGTTTAATGGGAGTTGGAAACACCATATATTTT
>TRBV6-6|TRBD1|many|TRBJ1-1
CASSYDRGGTEAFF
TGTGCCAGCAGTTACGACAGGGGAGGAACTGAAGCTTTCTTT
>TRBV2|NA|few|TRBJ2-7
CASRPDLLYEQYF
TGTGCCAGCAGACCGGACTTACTCTACGAGCAGTACTTC
>TRBV30|TRBD2|NA|TRBJ2-1
CAWSVGVSGISYNEQFF
TGTGCCTGGAGTGTTGGCGTTAGCGGGATCTCCTACAATGAGCAGTTCTTC
>TRBV27|TRBD1|many|TRBJ2-7
CASRLRYRGLESYEQYF
TGTGCCAGCAGATTACGTTACAGGGGGCTTGAATCCTACGAGCAGTACTTC
>TRBV7-2|NA|many|TRBJ1-4
CASSPPRGVENEKLFF
TGTGCCAGCAGCCCCCCCCGGGGCGTCGAGAATGAAAAACTGTTTTTT
>TRBV7-9|TRBD1|few|TRBJ1-1
CASSPRSGTGGSEAFF
TGTGCCAGCAGCCCCCGTTCAGGGACAGGGGGCTCTGAAGCTTTCTTT
>TRBV6-1|TRBD1|NA|TRBJ1-1
CASSPVPGQGWHTEAFF
TGTGCCAGCAGTCCCGTCCCGGGACAGGGATGGCACACTGAAGCTTTCTTT
>TRBV11-1|NA|many|TRBJ1-2
CAISEGTNYGYTF
TGTGCCATCTCTGAGGGGACTAACTATGGCTACACCTTC
>TRBV4-1|NA|NA|TRBJ2-5
CASSQQGEVETQYF
TGCGCCAGCAGCCAACAGGGGGAGGTGGAGACCCAGTACTTC
>TRBV7-2|NA|NA|TRBJ2-1
CASSLGRFGDSYNEQFF
TGTGCCAGCAGCTTAGGGAGGTTTGGGGACTCCTACAATGAGCAGTTCTTC
>TRBV7-9|TRBD2|many|TRBJ2-7
CASRPGTSGNREQYF
TGTGCCAGCAGACCGGGGACTAGCGGGAACCGCGAGCAGTACTTC
>TRBV27|NA|NA|TRBJ1-5
CASSFGQTNQPQHF
TGTGCCAGCAGTTTTGGGCAGACTAATCAGCCCCAGCATTTT
>TRBV2|NA|many|TRBJ2-3
CASRQRADTQYF
TGTGCCAGCAGGCAAAGAGCAGATACGCAGTATTTT
>TRBV2|TRBD1|few|TRBJ2-7
CASRERQGRYEQYF
TGTGCCAGCAGGGAACGACAGGGCAGGTACGAGCAGTACTTC